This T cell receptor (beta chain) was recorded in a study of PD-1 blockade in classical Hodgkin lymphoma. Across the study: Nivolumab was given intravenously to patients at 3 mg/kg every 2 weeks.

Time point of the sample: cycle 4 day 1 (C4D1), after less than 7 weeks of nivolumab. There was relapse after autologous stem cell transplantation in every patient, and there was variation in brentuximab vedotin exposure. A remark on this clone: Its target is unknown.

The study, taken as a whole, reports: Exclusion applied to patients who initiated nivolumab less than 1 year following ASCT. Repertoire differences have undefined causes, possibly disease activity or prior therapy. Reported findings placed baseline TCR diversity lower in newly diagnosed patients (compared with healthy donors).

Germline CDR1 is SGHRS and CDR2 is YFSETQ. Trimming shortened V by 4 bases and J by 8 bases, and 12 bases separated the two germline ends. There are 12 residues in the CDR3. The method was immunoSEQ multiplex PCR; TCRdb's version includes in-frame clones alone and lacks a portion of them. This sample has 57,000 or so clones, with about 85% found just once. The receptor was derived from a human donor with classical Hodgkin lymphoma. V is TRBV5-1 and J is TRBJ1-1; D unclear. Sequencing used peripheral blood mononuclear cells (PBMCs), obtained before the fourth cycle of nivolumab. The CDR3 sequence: CASSLGGREAFF. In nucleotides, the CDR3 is TGCGCCAGCAGCCTTGGAGGGCGCGAAGCTTTCTTT.